This passage covers 14 T cell receptor beta chains from one sample sequenced in a study of OX40 agonist ivuxolimab in advanced cancers. Produced via immunoSEQ multiplex PCR; TCRdb's table is partial and in-frame only. Found here are about 64,000 clones, 80% to 95% of them singletons; the top ten hold around 0.4%. This material consisted of CD4+ or CD8+ T cells sorted from blood, taken in a trial of the OX40 agonist ivuxolimab. These receptors all stem from an adult with an advanced solid tumor such as melanoma, head and neck, liver or kidney cancer.

The rearrangement links TRBV15 to TRBJ2-4; 9 bases line up with TRBD1. Trimming removed 4 bases from V and 5 bases from J; junction bases left unmatched: 12. In germline, CDR1 is LNHNV, CDR2 YYDKDF (reference sequence). The CDR3 has 17 amino acids. The CDR3 DNA reads TGTGCCACCAGCAAAACCTGGACAGGGGACTACGAAAACATTCAGTACTTC. Protein product: CATSKTWTGDYENIQYF.

This chain joins TRBV18 and TRBJ2-7; 10 bases agree with TRBD2. Germline lookup yields CDR1 KGHSH and CDR2 LQKENI. The V segment lost 1 base and the J segment 2 bases; nucleotides outside the gene matches: 5. This CDR3 spans 16 amino acids. CDR3 sequence reads: CASSPLLAGDPYEQYF. CDR3 nucleotide sequence: TGTGCCAGCTCACCACTCCTAGCGGGAGACCCCTACGAGCAGTACTTC.

This clone has a single count. The chain links TRBV10-3 to TRBJ1-5, with D perhaps TRBD1 (5 bases). V gave up 6 bases and J gave up 1 base, with 10 bases separating them. The CDR3 is made up of 14 amino acids. Per the germline V gene, CDR1 is ENHRY and CDR2 is SYGVKD. The CDR3 reads CAISWDGSNQPQHF. Written as DNA, the CDR3 is TGTGCCATCAGCTGGGACGGGAGCAATCAGCCCCAGCATTTT.

The rearrangement uses TRBV6-5 and TRBJ1-2; possible D gene TRBD1, 6 bases. CDR3 length equals 14 residues. Deletions cut 6 bases from V and 4 bases from J, with 15 bases between. CDR1 and CDR2 from the germline V gene are MNHEY and SVGAGI. The CDR3 nucleotides are TGTGCCAGCAGGGATGCGACAGGACCCTATGGCTACACCTTC. As protein: CASRDATGPYGYTF.

The J gene is TRBJ1-5, the V gene TRBV5-8, with D maybe TRBD1 (6 bases). The CDR3 is 13 residues long. Germline loops: CDR1 SGHTS, CDR2 YDEGEE. V was shortened by 4 bases and J by 2 bases, with 7 bases between the two germline ends. The CDR3 coding sequence is TGTGCCAGCAGCCCAGGGGGCAATCAGCCCCAGCATTTT. This sequence encodes CASSPGGNQPQHF.

The V gene is TRBV14, the J gene TRBJ2-3; D not certain. The CDR3 extends over 12 amino acids. The germline gives CDR1 SGHDN, CDR2 FVKESK. V lost 1 base and J 6 bases, leaving 5 bases between the germline ends. The CDR3 sequence: CASSQGVDTQYF. The CDR3 coding sequence is TGTGCCAGCAGCCAAGGGGTGGATACGCAGTATTTT.

This sequence joins TRBV19 and TRBJ1-2; D perhaps matches TRBD1 (6 bases). The germline CDR1 and CDR2 sequences are LNHDA and SQIVND (reference sequence). The V gene lost 1 base and the J gene lost 8 bases, with 14 bases spanning the gap. CDR3 length: 14 residues. This CDR3 reads CASSIGGTRAGYTF. In nucleotides, the CDR3 is TGTGCCAGTAGTATAGGCGGGACAAGAGCGGGCTACACCTTC.

This sequence joins TRBV2 and TRBJ2-1; TRBD2 aligns across 9 bases. V shed 6 bases, J shed 2 bases, and the junction held 8 bases outside the gene matches. Germline V lookup: CDR1 SNHLY, CDR2 FYNNEI. CDR3 size: 16 residues. CDR3 sequence reads: CASRVSGRMTYNEQFF. The CDR3 DNA reads as TGTGCCAGCAGGGTTAGCGGGAGAATGACCTACAATGAGCAGTTCTTC.

This clone was observed a single time. This chain connects TRBV2 to TRBJ2-7; 8 bases agree with TRBD2. V gave up 6 bases and J gave up 7 bases; unmatched junction bases: 14. The CDR3 runs to 15 residues. The germline V gene has CDR1 SNHLY and CDR2 FYNNEI. CDR3 amino acids: CASRDLAGPQIEQYF. CDR3 bases: TGTGCCAGCAGAGATCTAGCGGGCCCTCAAATTGAGCAGTACTTC.

V gene TRBV7-2 combines with J gene TRBJ2-5; 7 positions match TRBD2. Germline CDR1 SGHTA, CDR2 FQGNSA. This CDR3 is built from 13 residues. V was pared by 5 bases and J by 5 bases, with 5 bases of the junction left unmatched. The CDR3 DNA reads TGTGCCAGCAGCGCGGGAGAGGGGGAGACCCAGTACTTC. Amino acids: CASSAGEGETQYF.

The rearrangement links TRBV4-1 to TRBJ2-1; 8 nucleotides align to TRBD2. Per the germline V gene, CDR1 is MGHRA and CDR2 is YSYEKL. The CDR3 has 19 residues. The trim removed 1 base at V and 2 bases at J, leaving 13 bases unmatched. In DNA, the CDR3 is TGCGCCAGCAGCCAAGTTGCGGTTGGAGCGGGAGTACCCTACAATGAGCAGTTCTTC. Residues: CASSQVAVGAGVPYNEQFF.

CDR3 in amino acids: CASSIDVRLYGYTF. CDR3 DNA: TGTGCCAGTAGTATAGATGTCCGTTTATATGGCTACACCTTC. The chain uses TRBV19 and TRBJ1-2; D call uncertain. The V and J ends lost 0 bases and 5 bases respectively, with 10 bases between them. Germline V CDR1 and CDR2: LNHDA, SQIVND (reference sequence). This CDR3 contains 14 residues.

Only one count was recorded for this clone. The genes are TRBV11-3 and TRBJ1-3, with D perhaps matching TRBD1 (5 bases). V gave up 1 base and J gave up 0 bases, with 13 bases separating them. CDR1 and CDR2 from the germline V gene are SGHNT and YENEEA. The CDR3 is 17 residues long. The CDR3 is CASSLVWDYGSGNTIYF. The CDR3 region has the DNA TGTGCCAGCAGCTTAGTTTGGGACTACGGCTCTGGAAACACCATATATTTT.

The chain joins TRBV10-3 to TRBJ1-1; TRBD1 matches at 7 bases. The CDR3 sequence is 15 residues long. Germline trimming cut 5 bases from V and 7 bases from J; bases unmatched to any gene: 13. CDR1 is ENHRY and CDR2 is SYGVKD in the germline V gene. CDR3 DNA: TGTGCCATCAGTCCAAGTGACAGGGCAGCAGGTGAAGCTTTCTTT. Its protein product is CAISPSDRAAGEAFF.